A selection of T cell receptor beta chains follows, all from one sample in a study of cytomegalovirus exposure and HLA in healthy donors. TCRdb keeps only in-frame clones here, not all; method: immunoSEQ multiplex PCR. The sample lists about 120,000 clones; around four fifths were seen once. Sequenced input: PBMCs. These receptors were obtained from a man aged 55 to 70 in good health and CMV-seropositive. CDR3s include the opening cysteine and the closing phenylalanine or tryptophan. Each record gives: CDR3 protein, CDR3 DNA, clone size, D gene, V gene, J gene. D genes are given only for firm matches. Where a row states a size, it is once, few, many or the class of an expanded clone; other rows omit it.

CDR3aa: CASSRGQQETQYF
CDR3nt: TGTGCCAGCAGTAGAGGACAGCAAGAGACCCAGTACTTC
abundance: NA
d_gene: NA
v_gene: TRBV6-5
j_gene: TRBJ2-5

CDR3aa: CASSLVGTNTGELFF
CDR3nt: TGTGCCAGCAGCTTAGTCGGGACGAACACCGGGGAGCTGTTTTTT
abundance: few
d_gene: NA
v_gene: TRBV13
j_gene: TRBJ2-2

CDR3aa: CASSLAAGNYEQYF
CDR3nt: TGCGCCAGCAGCTTGGCCGCCGGGAACTACGAGCAGTACTTC
abundance: NA
d_gene: NA
v_gene: TRBV5-1
j_gene: TRBJ2-7

CDR3aa: CARSSRQYTGELFF
CDR3nt: TGTGCCCGGAGTAGTCGACAATACACCGGGGAGCTGTTTTTT
abundance: NA
d_gene: NA
v_gene: TRBV30
j_gene: TRBJ2-2

CDR3aa: CASSGTPDQPQHF
CDR3nt: TGTGCCAGCAGCGGGACACCTGATCAGCCCCAGCATTTT
abundance: once
d_gene: NA
v_gene: TRBV11-2
j_gene: TRBJ1-5

CDR3aa: CSASGQGGYTF
CDR3nt: TGCAGTGCTAGTGGACAGGGTGGCTACACCTTC
abundance: NA
d_gene: TRBD1
v_gene: TRBV20-1
j_gene: TRBJ1-2

CDR3aa: CASSTGTGALGYEQYF
CDR3nt: TGTGCCAGTAGTACCGGGACAGGGGCCCTCGGGTACGAGCAGTACTTC
abundance: NA
d_gene: TRBD1
v_gene: TRBV19
j_gene: TRBJ2-7

CDR3aa: CASTLHREQYF
CDR3nt: TGTGCCAGCACCCTTCACCGCGAGCAGTACTTC
abundance: NA
d_gene: NA
v_gene: TRBV12-1
j_gene: TRBJ2-7

CDR3aa: CTSSQEDRNTIYF
CDR3nt: TGCACCAGCAGCCAAGAGGACAGAAACACCATATATTTT
abundance: few
d_gene: NA
v_gene: TRBV1
j_gene: TRBJ1-3

CDR3aa: CASRWGGAVSNQPQHF
CDR3nt: TGTGCCAGTAGATGGGGGGGCGCCGTATCTAATCAGCCCCAGCATTTT
abundance: NA
d_gene: NA
v_gene: TRBV19
j_gene: TRBJ1-5

CDR3aa: CASSVQQEMNTEAFF
CDR3nt: TGTGCCAGCAGCGTTCAACAGGAGATGAACACTGAAGCTTTCTTT
abundance: NA
d_gene: NA
v_gene: TRBV9
j_gene: TRBJ1-1

CDR3aa: CASSFRAATYNEQFF
CDR3nt: TGCGCCAGCAGCTTCAGGGCCGCGACTTACAATGAGCAGTTCTTC
abundance: NA
d_gene: NA
v_gene: TRBV5-1
j_gene: TRBJ2-1

CDR3aa: CASNYLAGGRYEQYF
CDR3nt: TGTGCCAGCAATTACCTAGCGGGGGGACGATACGAGCAGTACTTC
abundance: NA
d_gene: TRBD2
v_gene: TRBV2
j_gene: TRBJ2-7

CDR3aa: CSSSTWAGGYTF
CDR3nt: TGTTCCAGCAGCACCTGGGCGGGGGGCTACACCTTC
abundance: NA
d_gene: NA
v_gene: TRBV7-9
j_gene: TRBJ1-2

CDR3aa: CASSLERRSEQFF
CDR3nt: TGTGCCAGCAGCTTGGAGAGGCGGAGTGAGCAGTTCTTC
abundance: NA
d_gene: NA
v_gene: TRBV5-4
j_gene: TRBJ2-1

CDR3aa: CASARGTNTGELFF
CDR3nt: TGTGCCAGCGCCAGGGGAACGAACACCGGGGAGCTGTTTTTT
abundance: NA
d_gene: NA
v_gene: TRBV25-1
j_gene: TRBJ2-2

CDR3aa: CASSLRDTQYF
CDR3nt: TGTGCCAGCAGCTTGCGGGATACGCAGTATTTT
abundance: NA
d_gene: NA
v_gene: TRBV5-6
j_gene: TRBJ2-3

CDR3aa: CASSLLQEANYGYTF
CDR3nt: TGTGCCAGCTCACTGCTCCAGGAAGCTAACTATGGCTACACCTTC
abundance: few
d_gene: NA
v_gene: TRBV18
j_gene: TRBJ1-2

CDR3aa: CAGRTGNTEAFF
CDR3nt: TGTGCCGGGCGGACAGGGAACACTGAAGCTTTCTTT
abundance: few
d_gene: TRBD1
v_gene: TRBV6-1
j_gene: TRBJ1-1

CDR3aa: CASSLTDLEQYF
CDR3nt: TGTGCCAGCAGCTTGACAGATCTCGAGCAGTACTTC
abundance: NA
d_gene: NA
v_gene: TRBV2
j_gene: TRBJ2-7

CDR3aa: CASSFQNLAGNEQFF
CDR3nt: TGTGCCAGCAGCTTCCAGAACCTAGCGGGGAATGAGCAGTTCTTC
abundance: NA
d_gene: TRBD2
v_gene: TRBV11-2
j_gene: TRBJ2-1

CDR3aa: CASSFRGFGTEAFF
CDR3nt: TGCGCCAGCAGCTTCAGGGGATTTGGCACTGAAGCTTTCTTT
abundance: few
d_gene: NA
v_gene: TRBV5-1
j_gene: TRBJ1-1

CDR3aa: CASSSGNTIYF
CDR3nt: TGTGCCAGCAGCTCGGGAAACACCATATATTTT
abundance: NA
d_gene: NA
v_gene: TRBV7-9
j_gene: TRBJ1-3

CDR3aa: CASSLVGELFF
CDR3nt: TGTGCCAGCAGCTTAGTAGGGGAACTGTTTTTT
abundance: few
d_gene: NA
v_gene: TRBV7-9
j_gene: TRBJ1-4

CDR3aa: CASSRSPNTEAFF
CDR3nt: TGTGCCAGCTCGCGGAGCCCGAACACTGAAGCTTTCTTT
abundance: NA
d_gene: NA
v_gene: TRBV18
j_gene: TRBJ1-1

CDR3aa: CASSLVQGTDTQYF
CDR3nt: TGTGCCAGCAGCTTAGTACAGGGAACAGATACGCAGTATTTT
abundance: few
d_gene: NA
v_gene: TRBV7-9
j_gene: TRBJ2-3

CDR3aa: CASRLQGGSNQPQHF
CDR3nt: TGTGCCAGCAGGCTACAGGGGGGAAGCAATCAGCCCCAGCATTTT
abundance: NA
d_gene: TRBD1
v_gene: TRBV5-6
j_gene: TRBJ1-5

CDR3aa: CASSLEGQGLRGYTF
CDR3nt: TGTGCCAGCAGCTTAGAAGGACAGGGGCTCAGGGGCTACACCTTC
abundance: once
d_gene: TRBD1
v_gene: TRBV7-9
j_gene: TRBJ1-2

CDR3aa: CASSPHRDQPQHF
CDR3nt: TGTGCCAGCTCACCGCACAGGGATCAGCCCCAGCATTTT
abundance: few
d_gene: NA
v_gene: TRBV18
j_gene: TRBJ1-5

CDR3aa: CASSLTFDRGETQYF
CDR3nt: TGTGCCAGCAGTTTAACCTTTGACAGGGGAGAGACCCAGTACTTC
abundance: once
d_gene: TRBD1
v_gene: TRBV27
j_gene: TRBJ2-5

CDR3aa: CSVVGQYEQYF
CDR3nt: TGCAGCGTTGTGGGACAGTACGAGCAGTACTTC
abundance: NA
d_gene: TRBD1
v_gene: TRBV29-1
j_gene: TRBJ2-7

CDR3aa: CASSLGGTSGKDEQFF
CDR3nt: TGTGCCAGCAGCTTAGGGGGGACTAGCGGGAAGGATGAGCAGTTCTTC
abundance: NA
d_gene: TRBD2
v_gene: TRBV11-3
j_gene: TRBJ2-1

CDR3aa: CASSDKSGNSPLHF
CDR3nt: TGTGCCAGCAGTGATAAGTCGGGAAATTCACCCCTCCACTTT
abundance: NA
d_gene: NA
v_gene: TRBV6-5
j_gene: TRBJ1-6

CDR3aa: CASSYREEGNTIYF
CDR3nt: TGTGCCAGCAGTTACCGGGAGGAGGGAAACACCATATATTTT
abundance: NA
d_gene: NA
v_gene: TRBV6-5
j_gene: TRBJ1-3

CDR3aa: CASTKGQVQGDTQYF
CDR3nt: TGTGCCAGTACCAAGGGACAGGTCCAAGGGGATACGCAGTATTTT
abundance: NA
d_gene: TRBD1
v_gene: TRBV19
j_gene: TRBJ2-3

CDR3aa: CASSPSGGSDTQYF
CDR3nt: TGTGCCAGCAGCCCATCGGGGGGATCAGATACGCAGTATTTT
abundance: NA
d_gene: TRBD2
v_gene: TRBV7-9
j_gene: TRBJ2-3

CDR3aa: CASSLGGGASVGELFF
CDR3nt: TGTGCCAGCAGCTTAGGCGGGGGCGCCTCGGTCGGGGAGCTGTTTTTT
abundance: NA
d_gene: NA
v_gene: TRBV11-2
j_gene: TRBJ2-2

CDR3aa: CASSFGQGNTEAFF
CDR3nt: TGTGCCAGCAGCTTTGGCCAGGGGAACACTGAAGCTTTCTTT
abundance: NA
d_gene: NA
v_gene: TRBV7-3
j_gene: TRBJ1-1

CDR3aa: CASSAGVSGANVLTF
CDR3nt: TGCGCCAGCAGCGCAGGGGTGAGCGGGGCCAACGTCCTGACTTTC
abundance: NA
d_gene: NA
v_gene: TRBV5-1
j_gene: TRBJ2-6

CDR3aa: CATRGDTLSYEQYF
CDR3nt: TGTGCCACCAGGGGCGACACGTTATCCTACGAGCAGTACTTC
abundance: NA
d_gene: NA
v_gene: TRBV10-3
j_gene: TRBJ2-7

CDR3aa: CASSLYSGGAANEQFF
CDR3nt: TGCGCCAGCAGCTTGTATAGCGGGGGGGCCGCCAATGAGCAGTTCTTC
abundance: NA
d_gene: TRBD2
v_gene: TRBV5-1
j_gene: TRBJ2-1

CDR3aa: CASSPGVSGETQYF
CDR3nt: TGCGCCAGCAGCCCGGGAGTAAGTGGGGAGACCCAGTACTTC
abundance: once
d_gene: NA
v_gene: TRBV5-1
j_gene: TRBJ2-5

CDR3aa: CASSLWTSVNNEQFF
CDR3nt: TGCGCCAGCAGCTTATGGACTAGCGTCAACAATGAGCAGTTCTTC
abundance: NA
d_gene: TRBD2
v_gene: TRBV5-1
j_gene: TRBJ2-1

CDR3aa: CASSPKGLAGNNEQFF
CDR3nt: TGTGCCAGCAGCCCCAAGGGACTAGCGGGGAACAATGAGCAGTTCTTC
abundance: once
d_gene: TRBD2
v_gene: TRBV9
j_gene: TRBJ2-1

CDR3aa: CASSETQYF
CDR3nt: TGTGCCAGCTCTGAGACCCAGTACTTC
abundance: once
d_gene: NA
v_gene: TRBV21-1
j_gene: TRBJ2-5

CDR3aa: CATSRDREQETQYF
CDR3nt: TGTGCCACCAGCAGGGACAGGGAACAAGAGACCCAGTACTTC
abundance: NA
d_gene: TRBD1
v_gene: TRBV15
j_gene: TRBJ2-5

CDR3aa: CASSFLAGAAADTQYF
CDR3nt: TGTGCCAGCAGCTTCCTAGCGGGGGCCGCAGCAGATACGCAGTATTTT
abundance: NA
d_gene: TRBD2
v_gene: TRBV7-3
j_gene: TRBJ2-3